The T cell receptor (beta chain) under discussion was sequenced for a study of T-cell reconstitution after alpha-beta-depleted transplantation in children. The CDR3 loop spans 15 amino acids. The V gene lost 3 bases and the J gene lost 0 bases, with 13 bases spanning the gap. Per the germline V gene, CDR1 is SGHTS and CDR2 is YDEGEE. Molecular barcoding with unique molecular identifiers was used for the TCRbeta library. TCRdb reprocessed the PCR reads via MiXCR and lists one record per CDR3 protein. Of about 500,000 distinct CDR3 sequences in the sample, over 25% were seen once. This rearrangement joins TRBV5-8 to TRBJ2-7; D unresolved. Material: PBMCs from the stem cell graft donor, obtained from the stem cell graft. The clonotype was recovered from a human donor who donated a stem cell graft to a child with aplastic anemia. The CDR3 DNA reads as TGTGCCAGCAGCTACCCAGTTGCTAGCTCCTACGAGCAGTACGTC. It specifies CASSYPVASSYEQYV.